The 32 T cell receptor beta chains reported below all come from one sample, sequenced in a study of T cells in Graves' hyperthyroidism and ophthalmopathy. The source material, RNA transcripts, was used to amplify TCR beta CDR3 regions. First-round RT-PCR with HTBI primers amplified the TCR CDR3 region. A single record per CDR3 protein comes from TCRdb applying MiXCR to the multiplex PCR reads. The repertoire holds fewer than 600,000 distinct CDR3 sequences, roughly 15% seen once, with roughly 13% in the top ten. The sample consisted of blood. These receptors came from a woman between 40 and 55 years old with Graves' hyperthyroidism.

In this sample, this clonotype turned up a few times. The V and J genes are TRBV28 and TRBJ2-2; D gene uncertain. Trimming removed 4 bases at V and 6 bases at J, with 3 bases between. Germline V CDR1 and CDR2: MDHEN, SYDVKM. CDR3 size: 11 residues. Here the CDR3 reads CASSWSGELFF. The DNA for the CDR3 is TGTGCCAGCAGTTGGTCCGGGGAGCTGTTTTTT.

The chain recombines TRBV7-9 with TRBJ2-1; 11 bases are a match to TRBD1. CDR1 SEHNR and CDR2 FQNEAQ come from the germline V gene (reference sequence). V shed 5 bases, J shed 10 bases, and the junction held 4 bases outside the gene matches. The CDR3 covers 13 residues. This CDR3 reads CASSPRDRGEQFF. DNA for the CDR3: TGTGCCAGCAGCCCCCGGGACAGGGGGGAGCAGTTCTTC.

This clonotype was observed many times. The rearrangement joins TRBV5-1 to TRBJ2-3; the match to TRBD2 covers 11 bases. After removal of 2 bases from V and 1 base from J, the junction contained 6 bases not matched to a gene. CDR3 size: 17 residues. Germline CDR1 SGHRS, CDR2 YFSETQ. The CDR3 spells CASSLLAGVPGTDTQYF. CDR3 bases: TGCGCCAGCAGCTTACTAGCGGGAGTCCCTGGCACAGATACGCAGTATTTT.

This clonotype was observed at least ten times. V and J are TRBV24-1 and TRBJ1-1, with a weak D call TRBD1 (5 bases). Trimming cost V 4 bases and J 0 bases, with 11 bases left between them. Germline V gene sequence: CDR1 KGHDR, CDR2 SFDVKD. The CDR3 length is 15 residues. CDR3 residues: CATSEDSLLNTEAFF. CDR3 bases: TGTGCCACCAGTGAAGACAGCCTGCTGAACACTGAAGCTTTCTTT.

The rearrangement links TRBV6-1 to TRBJ1-6; 8 nucleotides line up with TRBD1. CDR3 length: 17 residues. V shed 2 bases, J shed 13 bases, and the junction held 16 bases outside the gene matches. The germline V gene encodes CDR1 MNHNS and CDR2 SASEGT. This CDR3 reads CASSEPLPGQGVHPLHF. CDR3 DNA: TGTGCCAGCAGTGAACCCCTCCCTGGACAGGGAGTACACCCCCTCCACTTT.

The gene calls are TRBV4-1 and TRBJ2-1, with TRBD2 as a possible D gene (6 bases). Trimming left V 0 bases short and J 6 bases short, with 12 bases between. The CDR3 covers 15 residues. The germline V gene has CDR1 MGHRA and CDR2 YSYEKL. The CDR3 here is CASSQDRRDGNEQFF. CDR3 coding DNA: TGCGCCAGCAGCCAAGATCGGCGGGACGGCAATGAGCAGTTCTTC.

This clonotype was recorded at least ten times. This rearrangement joins TRBV18 to TRBJ2-3; D may correspond to TRBD1 or TRBD2 (5 bases each). Trimming left V 5 bases short and J 2 bases short, with 17 bases between. The length of the CDR3 is 16 residues. Germline V gene lookup returns CDR1 KGHSH and CDR2 LQKENI. The DNA of the CDR3 is TGTGCCAGCTCAGTCGCCGGGGCAGGGTTCACAGATACGCAGTATTTT. Protein sequence: CASSVAGAGFTDTQYF.

This clonotype has at least ten counts. This chain joins TRBV7-3 and TRBJ1-6; 7 bases align to TRBD1. The germline V gene encodes CDR1 SGHTA and CDR2 FQGTGA. This CDR3 is built from 17 residues. The ends lost 2 bases at V and 0 bases at J; junction bases unmatched: 4. CDR3 sequence: CASSLFQGDSYNSPLHF. As DNA, the CDR3 is TGTGCCAGCAGCTTATTCCAGGGGGACTCCTATAATTCACCCCTCCACTTT.

This clonotype came up many times. The V call is TRBV9, the J call TRBJ2-1; D uncertain. The CDR3 totals 16 residues. The V and J ends lost 0 bases and 2 bases respectively, with 12 bases between them. Germline lookup yields CDR1 SGDLS and CDR2 YYNGEE. CDR3 sequence (DNA): TGTGCCAGCAGCGTAGCTGAACAGCCAACCTACAATGAGCAGTTCTTC. It translates to CASSVAEQPTYNEQFF.

This clonotype came up many times. The gene calls are TRBV13 and TRBJ2-3; no definite D call. The germline V gene has CDR1 PRHDT and CDR2 FYEKMQ (reference sequence). The V end lost 3 bases, the J end lost 0 bases, and 10 bases lay between the germline ends. The CDR3 contains 15 residues. For the CDR3, the DNA is TGTGCCAGCAGCTTCGGGCGGAGAAGCACAGATACGCAGTATTTT. Translated: CASSFGRRSTDTQYF.

This clonotype was observed many times. J is TRBJ2-7 and V is TRBV20-1, with 7 nucleotides matching TRBD2. Germline lookup yields CDR1 DFQATT and CDR2 SNEGSKA (reference sequence). This CDR3 is built from 16 residues. The V gene end was trimmed by 0 bases and the J gene end by 3 bases; junction bases not matched to a gene: 11. This CDR3 reads CSARDHGKRDVYEQYF. CDR3 DNA: TGCAGTGCTAGAGATCATGGCAAGCGGGATGTCTACGAGCAGTACTTC.

Concerning this clonotype: Given a much more abundant clone one base away, this may be a read error. V is TRBV7-2 and J is TRBJ1-4; unclear D gene. The length of the CDR3 is 14 residues. The V end was cut by 1 base, the J end by 8 bases, with 11 bases between. CDR1 is SGHTA, CDR2 FQGNSA, per germline. CDR3 protein: CASSLVPSGEKLFF. For the CDR3, the DNA is TGTGCCAGCAGCTTAGTTCCCTCGGGGGAAAAACTGTTTTTT.

Ten or more counts support this clonotype. The chain couples TRBV20-1 to TRBJ2-2; D gene uncertain. Trimming took 2 bases from V and 1 from J, leaving 8 bases between them. CDR1 is DFQATT, CDR2 SNEGSKA, per germline (reference sequence). This CDR3 has 14 residues. The CDR3 DNA follows: TGCAGTGCTAGACAGCAGCTGAACACCGGGGAGCTGTTTTTT. This translates into CSARQQLNTGELFF.

The table lists this clonotype with many counts. This chain links TRBV20-1 with TRBJ1-1; D call uncertain. This CDR3 comprises 15 residues. V gave up 6 bases and J gave up 0 bases, with 17 bases separating them. The germline V gene encodes CDR1 DFQATT and CDR2 SNEGSKA (reference sequence). The CDR3 coding sequence is TGCAGTGCCCGTATCTCCGGGCCTATGAACACTGAAGCTTTCTTT. Residues: CSARISGPMNTEAFF.

The rearrangement uses TRBV18 and TRBJ2-1, with no clear D. CDR1 is KGHSH, CDR2 LQKENI, per germline. Trimming took 0 bases from V and 10 from J, leaving 13 bases between them. The CDR3 loop spans 14 amino acids. CDR3 loop: CASSPPIPTREQFF. Here the CDR3 DNA reads TGTGCCAGCTCACCACCGATCCCCACTCGCGAGCAGTTCTTC.

This clonotype was seen only a few times. The chain uses TRBV18 and TRBJ1-3; weak D call: TRBD1 (5 bases). Germline CDR1 KGHSH, CDR2 LQKENI. The CDR3 runs 15 residues. V lost 2 bases and J lost 8, with 16 bases in between. CDR3 nucleotides: TGTGCCAGCTCACCAAAGGAGAAGCCGGGGGACACCATATATTTT. This codes for CASSPKEKPGDTIYF.

This clonotype came up a few times. The chain employs TRBV18 and TRBJ2-1, with 8 bases identical to TRBD1. The germline gives CDR1 KGHSH, CDR2 LQKENI. V lost 6 bases to trimming and J lost 4 bases; unmatched junction nucleotides: 8. The CDR3 consists of 15 residues. CDR3 protein: CASSRQGPGYNEQFF. DNA for the CDR3: TGTGCCAGCTCTAGACAGGGGCCGGGGTACAATGAGCAGTTCTTC.

Only one count was recorded for this clonotype. One base away lies a much larger clone, so this may be a sequencing read error. V and J are TRBV2 and TRBJ1-1; possible D gene TRBD1, 5 bases. Germline lookup yields CDR1 SNHLY and CDR2 FYNNEI. The CDR3 length is 13 residues. For the CDR3, the DNA is TGTGCCAGAAAGTCGGGGGTAAACACTGAAGCTCTCTTT. This gives the protein CARKSGVNTEALF. Supplemented by reference TRBV2 and TRBJ1-1, the full variable domain reads EPEVTQTPSHQVTQMGQEVILRCVPISNHLYFYWYRQILGQKVEFLVSFYNNEISEKSEIFDDQFSVERPDGSNFTLKIRSTKLEDSAMYFCARKSGVNTEALFGQGTRLTVV.

This clonotype appeared many times. The CDR3 region has the DNA TGTGCCAGCGGAGGGGATAGCTCCTATAATTCACCCCTCCACTTT. Its translation is CASGGDSSYNSPLHF. The rearrangement joins TRBV7-9 to TRBJ1-6, with D perhaps matching TRBD1 (5 bases). The germline V gene encodes CDR1 SEHNR and CDR2 FQNEAQ (reference sequence). Trimming took off 8 bases at V and 0 bases at J, with 11 bases between the two ends. There are 15 residues in the CDR3.

The table lists this clonotype with many counts. J is TRBJ1-2 and V is TRBV5-5; D not certain. Germline V gene lookup returns CDR1 SGHKS and CDR2 YYEKEE (reference sequence). Trimming stripped 5 bases from V and 4 bases from J, with 15 bases between. This CDR3 contains 14 residues. The CDR3 protein is CASRSAASRYGYTF. The CDR3 DNA follows: TGTGCCAGCAGGTCAGCGGCCAGCCGCTATGGCTACACCTTC.

This clonotype was seen ten or more times. The chain links TRBV9 to TRBJ1-1; D possibly corresponds to TRBD1 (6 bases). Trimming stripped 4 bases from V and 1 base from J, with 14 bases between. CDR3 length equals 15 residues. Germline V CDR1 and CDR2: SGDLS, YYNGEE. CDR3 region: CASSPRTATNTEAFF. CDR3 sequence (DNA): TGTGCCAGCAGCCCTCGGACAGCAACGAACACTGAAGCTTTCTTT.

The V gene is TRBV28, the J gene TRBJ2-1, with D possibly TRBD2 on 6 matching bases. The germline V and J ends were trimmed by 5 bases and 1 base, with 15 bases remaining between them. The germline V gene has CDR1 MDHEN and CDR2 SYDVKM. The CDR3 sequence is 16 residues long. CDR3 nucleotide sequence: TGTGCCAGCAGTAAATATCCGGGACTGTCCTACAATGAGCAGTTCTTC. It encodes CASSKYPGLSYNEQFF.

This clonotype occurred many times. The genes are TRBV3-1 and TRBJ2-7; 9 positions match TRBD2. CDR3 length equals 17 residues. Germline CDR1 and CDR2: LGHDT and YNNKEL (reference sequence). Germline trimming cut 1 base from V and 5 bases from J; bases unmatched to any gene: 12. The CDR3 coding sequence is TGTGCCAGCAGCCAAGGAAGGGCGGGAGGGTTCCTAAACGAGCAGTACTTC. It encodes CASSQGRAGGFLNEQYF.

This clonotype occurred many times. V gene TRBV4-1 combines with J gene TRBJ2-1; 9 bases map to TRBD2. CDR1 is MGHRA and CDR2 is YSYEKL in the germline V gene. The V segment lost 1 base and the J segment 6 bases; nucleotides outside the gene matches: 4. The CDR3 has 15 amino acids. CDR3 nucleotide sequence: TGCGCCAGCAGCCAAGTAGCGGGAGTCACCAATGAGCAGTTCTTC. It codes for CASSQVAGVTNEQFF.

CDR3 bases: TGTGCCAGCAGTGAGTTCGATACGCAGTATTTT. Protein: CASSEFDTQYF. The V gene is TRBV2, the J gene TRBJ2-3; D ambiguous. Trimming removed 3 bases at V and 6 bases at J, with 4 bases between. The length of the CDR3 is 11 residues. Looked up from germline, CDR1 is SNHLY and CDR2 is FYNNEI.

This clonotype was counted only a few times. The V gene is TRBV6-1, the J gene TRBJ1-2, with D possibly being TRBD1 (6 bases). V was trimmed by 5 bases and J by 4 bases, leaving 14 bases between them. CDR3 size: 14 residues. CDR1 MNHNS and CDR2 SASEGT come from the germline V gene. The CDR3 nucleotides are TGTGCCAGCAGTCCCGAAGGGGGGAGCTATGGCTACACCTTC. Translation: CASSPEGGSYGYTF.

The rearrangement joins TRBV29-1 to TRBJ2-3; D is unresolved. The V gene lost 4 bases and the J gene lost 2 bases, with 10 bases spanning the gap. Germline V gene lookup returns CDR1 SQVTM and CDR2 ANQGSEA. The CDR3 contains 13 residues. The CDR3 protein is CSVATPLTDTQYF. The DNA for the CDR3 is TGCAGCGTTGCCACACCCCTCACAGATACGCAGTATTTT.

This chain joins TRBV10-3 and TRBJ2-2; D is unclear. Trimming cost V 11 bases and J 5 bases, with 6 bases left between them. Germline assignment: CDR1 ENHRY and CDR2 SYGVKD. The CDR3 runs to 10 residues. CDR3 sequence: CAGGTGELFF. The CDR3 region has the DNA TGTGCCGGTGGGACCGGGGAGCTGTTTTTT.

This chain connects TRBV27 to TRBJ1-5; maybe TRBD1 (5 bases). The germline gives CDR1 MNHEY, CDR2 SMNVEV (reference sequence). V was pared by 3 bases and J by 4 bases, with 13 bases between. This CDR3 is 15 amino acids long. The CDR3 reads CASSFEGRGNQPQHF. The CDR3 coding sequence is TGTGCCAGCAGTTTTGAGGGACGGGGGAATCAGCCCCAGCATTTT.

The rearrangement joins TRBV6-1 to TRBJ1-1; D is uncertain. This CDR3 spans 14 amino acids. Trimming stripped 5 bases from V and 5 bases from J, with 15 bases between. CDR1 MNHNS and CDR2 SASEGT come from the germline V gene. The CDR3 loop is CASSSPGEETEAFF. As DNA, the CDR3 is TGTGCCAGCAGTTCCCCCGGGGAGGAAACTGAAGCTTTCTTT.

This clonotype was counted ten times or more. The J gene is TRBJ1-2, the V gene TRBV27; a weak D match, TRBD1 (6 bases). Germline V gene data show CDR1 as MNHEY and CDR2 as SMNVEV (reference sequence). This CDR3 spans 17 amino acids. V was cut by 4 bases and J by 7 bases, with 25 bases left in between. The CDR3 region is CASSSPGGQMGLPGYTF. The DNA for the CDR3 is TGTGCCAGCAGTTCACCGGGGGGCCAAATGGGTCTCCCTGGCTACACCTTC.

CDR3 loop: CASRTGRLLDYTF. CDR3 coding DNA: TGTGCCAGCCGGACGGGACGGCTTTTGGACTACACCTTC. The chain links TRBV28 to TRBJ1-2; weak D call: TRBD1 (5 bases). CDR3 size: 13 residues. V gave up 8 bases and J gave up 10 bases, with 20 bases separating them. Germline V gene sequence: CDR1 MDHEN, CDR2 SYDVKM.